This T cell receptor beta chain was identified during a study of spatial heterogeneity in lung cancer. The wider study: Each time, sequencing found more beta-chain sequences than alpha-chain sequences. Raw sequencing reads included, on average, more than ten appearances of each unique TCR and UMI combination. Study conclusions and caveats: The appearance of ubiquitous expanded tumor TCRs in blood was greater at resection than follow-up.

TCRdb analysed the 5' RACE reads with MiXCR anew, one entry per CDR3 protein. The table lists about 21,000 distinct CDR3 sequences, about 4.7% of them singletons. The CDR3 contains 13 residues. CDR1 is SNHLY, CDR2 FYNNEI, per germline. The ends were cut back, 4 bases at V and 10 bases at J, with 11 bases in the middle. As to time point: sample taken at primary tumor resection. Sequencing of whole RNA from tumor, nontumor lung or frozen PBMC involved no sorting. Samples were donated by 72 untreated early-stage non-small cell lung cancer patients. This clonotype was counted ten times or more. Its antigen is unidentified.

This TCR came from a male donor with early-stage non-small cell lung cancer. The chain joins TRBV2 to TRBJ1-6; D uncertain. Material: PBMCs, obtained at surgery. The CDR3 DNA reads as TGTGCCAGCAGTGCAAACATCGGGTCACCCCTCCACTTT. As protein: CASSANIGSPLHF.